The clone carrying this T cell receptor (beta chain) was detected a few times. As yet, its antigen is unknown. The sample belongs to a study of cytomegalovirus exposure and HLA in healthy donors. Germline CDR1 MDHEN, CDR2 SYDVKM. CDR3 length: 15 residues. J was trimmed by 1 base and V by 4 bases; bases with no gene match: 5. 13 Jbeta primers and 60 Vbeta primers were used for the PCR. Assay used: immunoSEQ multiplex PCR; TCRdb lists only in-frame clones, some missing. The table lists around 150,000 clones, less than 85% of them singletons. Study-wide results and limits: Indistinguishability led to the exclusion of some V segments, TRBV6-2 and TRBV6-3 included. In a later analysis, several top co-occurrence clusters appeared linked to parvovirus B19, influenza, CMV and Epstein-Barr virus. Later on, analysis showed that most CMV-associated TCR beta chains appeared to be HLA-restricted.

This chain uses TRBV28 with TRBJ1-1; 8 bases align to TRBD1. This TCR came from a man aged 45-60 years in good health and CMV-seropositive. The sample consisted of PBMCs. CDR3 sequence reads: CASSSMTGANTEAFF. The CDR3 DNA follows: TGTGCCAGCAGTTCGATGACAGGGGCGAACACTGAAGCTTTCTTT.